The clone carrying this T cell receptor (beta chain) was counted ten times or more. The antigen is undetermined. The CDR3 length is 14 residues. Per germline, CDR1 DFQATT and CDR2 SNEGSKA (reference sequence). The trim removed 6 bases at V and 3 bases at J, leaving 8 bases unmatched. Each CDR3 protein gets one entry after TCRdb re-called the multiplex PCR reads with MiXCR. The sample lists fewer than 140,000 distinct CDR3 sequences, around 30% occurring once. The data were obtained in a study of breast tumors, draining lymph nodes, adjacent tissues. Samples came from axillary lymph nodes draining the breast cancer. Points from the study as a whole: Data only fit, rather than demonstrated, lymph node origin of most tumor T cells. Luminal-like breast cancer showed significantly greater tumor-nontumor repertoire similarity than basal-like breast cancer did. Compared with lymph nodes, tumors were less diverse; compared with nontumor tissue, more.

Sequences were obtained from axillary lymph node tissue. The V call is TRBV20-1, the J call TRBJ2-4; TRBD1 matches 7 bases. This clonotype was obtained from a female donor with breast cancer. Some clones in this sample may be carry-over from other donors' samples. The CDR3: CSANSGQLKNIQYF. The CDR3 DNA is TGCAGTGCCAATTCGGGACAGCTCAAAAACATTCAGTACTTC.